This T cell receptor beta chain was found in a study of cytomegalovirus exposure and HLA in healthy donors. Per germline, CDR1 MDHEN and CDR2 SYDVKM. V lost 5 bases and J lost 8, with 24 bases in between. This CDR3 comprises 16 residues. Produced via immunoSEQ multiplex PCR; TCRdb's table is partial and in-frame only. The sample includes roughly 150,000 clones, almost 85% of them seen just once. The receptor's source is a man between 25 and 39 years old in good health and CMV-seropositive. The chain carries TRBV28 and TRBJ1-2; maybe TRBD1 (6 bases). Sample: PBMCs. CDR3 nucleotides: TGTGCCAGCAGTCCATTCGCCGGGACACAAAGTTGGGGCTACACCTTC. Its translation: CASSPFAGTQSWGYTF.